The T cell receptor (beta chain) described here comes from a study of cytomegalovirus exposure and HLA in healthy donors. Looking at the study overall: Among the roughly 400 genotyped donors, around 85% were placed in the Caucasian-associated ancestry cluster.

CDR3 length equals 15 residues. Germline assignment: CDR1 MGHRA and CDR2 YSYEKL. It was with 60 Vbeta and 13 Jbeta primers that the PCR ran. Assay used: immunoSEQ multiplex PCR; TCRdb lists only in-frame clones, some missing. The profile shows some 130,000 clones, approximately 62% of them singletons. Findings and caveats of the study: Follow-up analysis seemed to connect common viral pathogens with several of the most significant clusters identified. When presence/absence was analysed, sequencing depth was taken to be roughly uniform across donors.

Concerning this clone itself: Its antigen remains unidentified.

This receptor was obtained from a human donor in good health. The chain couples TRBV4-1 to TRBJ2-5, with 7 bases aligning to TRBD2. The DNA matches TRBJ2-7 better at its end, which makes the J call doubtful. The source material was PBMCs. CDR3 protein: CASSQDGLADYEQYF. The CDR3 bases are TGCGCCAGCAGCCAAGATGGGCTAGCGGACTACGAGCAGTACTTC.